Shown below are 31 T cell receptor beta chains from a single sample sequenced in a study of blood T cell repertoires in COVID-19. The protocol was immunoSEQ multiplex PCR, while the TCRdb copy is restricted to in-frame clones and leaves out a portion. The repertoire consists of tens of thousands of clones, with 88% occurring once and the leading ten covering about 20%. The sample comprised peripheral blood. These receptor sequences come from a man between 65 and 85 years old in a cohort sampled during active COVID-19.

The chain uses TRBV5-1 and TRBJ2-7; TRBD2 matches 7 bases. The V segment lost 7 bases and the J segment 5 bases; nucleotides outside the gene matches: 9. The germline V gene encodes CDR1 SGHRS and CDR2 YFSETQ. The CDR3 contains 13 residues. CDR3 loop: CASWGGGPHEQYF. The CDR3 DNA reads as TGCGCCAGCTGGGGGGGAGGCCCCCACGAGCAGTACTTC.

This chain connects TRBV19 to TRBJ1-5; tentative D call: TRBD1 (6 bases). Germline V gene lookup returns CDR1 LNHDA and CDR2 SQIVND (reference sequence). V was shortened by 7 bases and J by 4 bases, with 14 bases between the two germline ends. The CDR3 sequence is 14 residues long. The CDR3 DNA reads TGTGCCAGTACCGCCAGGGGTGGGAATCAGCCCCAGCATTTT. The encoded protein is CASTARGGNQPQHF.

The chain is built from TRBV12-3 or TRBV12-4 and TRBJ1-2; D perhaps matches TRBD1 (5 bases). CDR3 length: 11 residues. V was pared by 5 bases and J by 7 bases, with 8 bases between. CDR3 DNA sequence: TGTGCCAGCAGTGTGCAGGGTGGCTACACCTTC. Its translation is CASSVQGGYTF.

The V gene is TRBV7-9, the J gene TRBJ2-3; D perhaps matches TRBD2 (5 bases). The CDR3 has 15 residues. Trimming removed 5 bases from V and 4 bases from J, with 16 bases in between. The V gene's germline CDR1 is SEHNR and CDR2 FQNEAQ (reference sequence). The CDR3 sequence is CASSPQRFGADTQYF. The DNA for the CDR3 is TGTGCCAGCAGCCCCCAGCGGTTCGGTGCAGATACGCAGTATTTT.

The rearrangement uses TRBV6-2 or TRBV6-3 and TRBJ2-1; 8 positions match TRBD2. The CDR3 spans 14 residues. Unmatched junction bases numbered 5, after V lost 6 bases and J lost 4 bases. The V gene's germline CDR1 is MNHEY and CDR2 SVGEGT. CDR3 protein: CASSPGLDYNEQFF. CDR3 coding DNA: TGTGCCAGCAGCCCGGGACTAGATTACAATGAGCAGTTCTTC.

J is TRBJ2-6 and V is TRBV7-9, with D unresolved. V was clipped by 5 bases and J by 0 bases, with 5 bases between them. This CDR3 has 14 residues. Germline CDR1 and CDR2: SEHNR and FQNEAQ (reference sequence). The CDR3 nucleotides are TGTGCCAGCAGCAGGAGCTCTGGGGCCAACGTCCTGACTTTC. Translation: CASSRSSGANVLTF.

This clone was seen just once. This chain connects TRBV28 to TRBJ1-2, with D possibly TRBD1 on 5 matching bases. Germline V CDR1 and CDR2: MDHEN, SYDVKM. V lost 3 bases and J 8 bases, leaving 16 bases between the germline ends. The CDR3 sequence is 14 residues long. The CDR3 DNA follows: TGTGCCAGCAGTTTGAGTCCGGGGGTGGGCGGCTACACCTTC. This gives the protein CASSLSPGVGGYTF.

Here the CDR3 reads CASSPLGELFF. DNA for the CDR3: TGTGCCAGCAGTCCCCTTGGGGAGCTGTTTTTT. This chain uses TRBV2 with TRBJ2-2; no firm D call. V gave up 5 bases and J gave up 8 bases, with 6 bases separating them. CDR3 size: 11 residues. Germline V gene sequence: CDR1 SNHLY, CDR2 FYNNEI.

The chain recombines TRBV19 with TRBJ2-5, with 7 bases identical to TRBD1. Trimming at V came to 5 bases and at J to 2 bases, leaving 5 bases not matched to a gene. The CDR3 loop spans 14 amino acids. From germline, CDR1 is LNHDA and CDR2 SQIVND (reference sequence). The CDR3 reads CASSAGTAQETQYF. The CDR3 DNA follows: TGTGCCAGTAGTGCCGGGACAGCTCAAGAGACCCAGTACTTC.

DNA of the CDR3: TGTGCCAGTAGTTTTGACAGGGGGCGATTCGGTGAGCAGTTCTTC. This sequence encodes CASSFDRGRFGEQFF. The gene calls are TRBV19 and TRBJ2-1, with 10 nucleotides matching TRBD1. CDR1 and CDR2 (germline): LNHDA, SQIVND (reference sequence). V dropped 5 bases and J dropped 9; count of bases not matched to a gene: 10. The CDR3 sequence is 15 residues long.

The CDR3 loop reads CASRRNGNTEAFF. DNA of the CDR3: TGTGCCAGCAGGCGGAACGGTAACACTGAAGCTTTCTTT. This sequence joins TRBV28 and TRBJ1-1; D uncertain. CDR1 and CDR2 (germline): MDHEN, SYDVKM. Trimming stripped 6 bases from V and 2 bases from J, with 10 bases between. CDR3 size: 13 residues. Full variable domain (remainder filled in from reference TRBV28 and TRBJ1-1): DVKVTQSSRYLVKRTGEKVFLECVQDMDHENMFWYRQDPGLGLRLIYFSYDVKMKEKGDIPEGYSVSREKKERFSLILESASTNQTSMYLCASRRNGNTEAFFGQGTRLTVV.

The chain has TRBV9 and TRBJ2-6; possible D gene TRBD2, 5 bases. Germline CDR1 is SGDLS and CDR2 is YYNGEE. Trimming took 0 bases from V and 1 from J, leaving 14 bases between them. CDR3 length: 18 residues. CDR3 loop: CASSVERTPRSGANVLTF. As DNA, the CDR3 is TGTGCCAGCAGCGTAGAGCGGACGCCCAGATCTGGGGCCAACGTCCTGACTTTC.

This clone was seen a handful of times. Germline and junction disagree at one end, which may indicate a read error. The rearrangement joins TRBV4-2 to TRBJ2-1; 13 bases line up with TRBD2. CDR3 size: 15 residues. Germline V lookup: CDR1 LGHNA, CDR2 YNFKEQ. This chain's CDR3 is CASSQGGLAGNEQFF. The CDR3 DNA reads as TGTGCCAGCAGTCAAGGGGGACTAGCGGGAAATGAGCAGTTCTTC.

J is TRBJ2-1 and V is TRBV28, with D possibly TRBD2 on 8 matching bases. The germline V and J ends were trimmed by 6 bases and 7 bases, with 25 bases remaining between them. Germline CDR1 is MDHEN and CDR2 is SYDVKM. This CDR3 comprises 17 residues. The CDR3 nucleotides are TGTGCCAGCAGCACGACAGGGCCAGCGGGAGCCAGGAATGAGCAGTTCTTC. It yields the protein CASSTTGPAGARNEQFF. The whole variable domain, filled in from reference TRBV28 and TRBJ2-1, reads DVKVTQSSRYLVKRTGEKVFLECVQDMDHENMFWYRQDPGLGLRLIYFSYDVKMKEKGDIPEGYSVSREKKERFSLILESASTNQTSMYLCASSTTGPAGARNEQFFGPGTRLTVL.

V and J are TRBV28 and TRBJ1-5; the match to TRBD1 covers 8 bases. Germline V gives CDR1 MDHEN, CDR2 SYDVKM. The CDR3 has 14 amino acids. With 6 bases clipped from V and 5 bases from J, the junction kept 6 bases outside the gene matches. CDR3 protein: CASRGYRGYQPQHF. The CDR3 nucleotides read TGTGCCAGCAGGGGCTACAGGGGGTATCAGCCCCAGCATTTT.

This chain links TRBV7-9 with TRBJ1-4; D gene ambiguous. CDR3 length: 12 amino acids. With 0 bases removed from V and 10 bases from J, the gap between germline ends came to 6 bases. Germline V gene data show CDR1 as SEHNR and CDR2 as FQNEAQ (reference sequence). This CDR3 reads CASSLAGRKLFF. In nucleotides, the CDR3 is TGTGCCAGCAGCTTAGCGGGGAGAAAACTGTTTTTT.

The CDR3 DNA reads TGTGCCAGTCTGGGACACCGCACCGGGGAGCTGTTTTTT. This translates into CASLGHRTGELFF. The V gene is TRBV6-6, the J gene TRBJ2-2; D possibly corresponds to TRBD1 (6 bases). The germline V and J ends were trimmed by 9 bases and 4 bases, with 12 bases remaining between them. The CDR3 is 13 amino acids. The V gene's germline CDR1 is MNHNY and CDR2 SVGAGI (reference sequence).

The chain is built from TRBV18 and TRBJ2-2; possibly TRBD2 for D (6 bases). Germline V gives CDR1 KGHSH, CDR2 LQKENI. The CDR3 is made up of 14 amino acids. V was cut by 2 bases and J by 5 bases, with 9 bases left in between. Here the CDR3 reads CASSPKRVTGELFF. The DNA of the CDR3 is TGTGCCAGCTCACCAAAGCGGGTTACCGGGGAGCTGTTTTTT.

The chain recombines TRBV7-3 with TRBJ2-5; tentatively, D is TRBD2 (5 bases). Trimming left V 2 bases short and J 5 bases short, with 12 bases between. The germline gives CDR1 SGHTA, CDR2 FQGTGA. The CDR3 is 14 residues long. This CDR3 is CASSLGQPGETQYF. DNA of the CDR3: TGTGCCAGCAGCTTAGGGCAACCGGGGGAGACCCAGTACTTC.

The V call is TRBV11-2, the J call TRBJ1-3; possibly TRBD1 for D (6 bases). V was clipped by 2 bases and J by 0 bases, with 11 bases between them. The CDR3 totals 16 residues. From germline, CDR1 is SGHAT and CDR2 FQNNGV. The CDR3 protein is CASSLLGQRSGNTIYF. CDR3 coding DNA: TGTGCCAGCAGCTTATTGGGACAACGCTCTGGAAACACCATATATTTT.

This clone was counted a single time. This sequence joins TRBV28 and TRBJ1-4; no reliable D call. V was clipped by 6 bases and J by 5 bases, with 7 bases between them. This CDR3 region has 12 residues. Germline V lookup: CDR1 MDHEN, CDR2 SYDVKM. CDR3 nucleotide sequence: TGTGCCAGCAGGGTACAGAATGAAAAACTGTTTTTT. Its translation: CASRVQNEKLFF.

This CDR3 is CASSSTERQETQYF. The DNA of the CDR3 is TGCGCCAGCAGTTCGACAGAGAGACAAGAGACCCAGTACTTC. The gene calls are TRBV4-1 and TRBJ2-5; D may be TRBD1 (5 bases). The CDR3 runs to 14 residues. Per germline, CDR1 MGHRA and CDR2 YSYEKL. Trimming pared 6 bases from V and 2 bases from J, leaving 13 bases between.

This chain uses TRBV5-5 with TRBJ2-7, with 7 positions matching TRBD1. The CDR3 has 15 residues. V shed 0 bases, J shed 2 bases, and the junction held 5 bases outside the gene matches. Germline V gives CDR1 SGHKS, CDR2 YYEKEE (reference sequence). DNA for the CDR3: TGTGCCAGCAGCTTGGCAGGCCAGGGGGCCTACGAGCAGTACTTC. This gives the protein CASSLAGQGAYEQYF.

V and J are TRBV11-3 and TRBJ2-7, with 11 bases that match TRBD1. CDR1 and CDR2 (germline): SGHNT, YENEEA. V lost 5 bases and J lost 5; bases outside the gene matches: 2. The CDR3 runs 13 residues. CDR3 amino acids: CASSPGQGDEQYF. CDR3 bases: TGTGCCAGCAGCCCGGGACAGGGGGACGAGCAGTACTTC.

The chain couples TRBV4-1 to TRBJ1-2; the match to TRBD1 covers 11 bases. The CDR3 covers 18 residues. Germline V lookup: CDR1 MGHRA, CDR2 YSYEKL. V shed 1 base, J shed 0 bases, and the junction held 7 bases outside the gene matches. The CDR3 spells CASSQVRWDRGANYGYTF. The CDR3 DNA reads TGCGCCAGCAGCCAAGTCCGCTGGGACAGGGGGGCTAACTATGGCTACACCTTC.

This clone was detected only once. The chain joins TRBV6-2 or TRBV6-3 to TRBJ1-5; 9 bases map to TRBD1. Germline V gene sequence: CDR1 MNHEY, CDR2 SVGEGT. There are 17 residues in the CDR3. The ends lost 4 bases at V and 1 base at J; junction bases unmatched: 8. This CDR3 is CASSSDRGGQSNQPQHF. CDR3 in DNA: TGTGCCAGCAGTTCGGACAGGGGAGGGCAAAGCAATCAGCCCCAGCATTTT.

This clone was seen a single time. V gene TRBV19 combines with J gene TRBJ1-5, with TRBD1 matching 7 bases. CDR3 length: 17 residues. V trimming: 7 bases; J trimming: 0 bases; junction bases outside the gene matches: 12. Germline CDR1 is LNHDA and CDR2 is SQIVND (reference sequence). The CDR3 here is CASTYARTGNSNQPQHF. The DNA for the CDR3 is TGTGCCAGTACCTACGCTAGGACAGGCAATAGCAATCAGCCCCAGCATTTT.

The gene calls are TRBV5-4 and TRBJ2-3, with 7 bases identical to TRBD2. The CDR3 totals 14 residues. The V and J ends lost 0 bases and 5 bases, in that order; junction bases with no gene match: 3. Germline V lookup: CDR1 SGHNT, CDR2 YYREEE (reference sequence). This CDR3 reads CASSLVGEGDTQYF. The CDR3 DNA reads as TGTGCCAGCAGCTTGGTCGGGGAGGGAGATACGCAGTATTTT.

V gene TRBV11-2 combines with J gene TRBJ2-7; 8 bases line up with TRBD1. CDR1 SGHAT and CDR2 FQNNGV come from the germline V gene. Losses at the gene ends were 4 bases for V and 6 bases for J; bases not matched to a gene: 11. The CDR3 is 15 amino acids. The CDR3 sequence is CASSSGSAGGGEQYF. CDR3 DNA: TGTGCCAGCAGCTCGGGTTCGGCAGGGGGCGGCGAGCAGTACTTC.

This chain uses TRBV5-1 with TRBJ2-2; TRBD1 might be the D (6 bases). The CDR3 totals 15 residues. V dropped 4 bases and J dropped 7 bases, with 17 bases sitting between them. The V gene's germline CDR1 is SGHRS and CDR2 YFSETQ. The CDR3 nucleotides are TGCGCCAGCAGCCGCTTGGGGGCGATAGGCGGGGAGCTGTTTTTT. Residues: CASSRLGAIGGELFF. Full variable domain (outside the CDR3, taken from reference TRBV5-1 and TRBJ2-2): KAGVTQTPRYLIKTRGQQVTLSCSPISGHRSVSWYQQTPGQGLQFLFEYFSETQRNKGNFPGRFSGRQFSNSRSEMNVSTLELGDSALYLCASSRLGAIGGELFFGEGSRLTVL.

The V gene is TRBV6-1, the J gene TRBJ2-3, with D perhaps matching TRBD1 (5 bases). V was shortened by 0 bases and J by 5 bases, with 6 bases between the two germline ends. Germline values: CDR1 MNHNS, CDR2 SASEGT. The CDR3 extends over 13 amino acids. CDR3 bases: TGTGCCAGCAGTGAAGCCAGGGTAGATACGCAGTATTTT. Translated: CASSEARVDTQYF.